This TCR beta chain is drawn from a study of shared clonotypes between healthy human individuals. Study context: Donors, aged 18 to 49, were a couple of women and three men.

The CDR3 contains 11 residues. The ends were cut back, 4 bases at V and 5 bases at J, with 2 bases in the middle. CDR1 and CDR2 (germline): WSHSY, SAAADI. TCRdb's table, derived via immunoSEQ multiplex PCR, lists solely in-frame clones and lacks some. Here the sample spans about a million clones, around four fifths being singletons. The receptor's source is a man younger than 35 in good health. The specimen was memory CD4+ T cells sorted from blood. Subset: CD45RA-negative fraction. The gene calls are TRBV10-2 and TRBJ1-4; D gene ambiguous. The chain's CDR3 is CASSGNEKLFF. CDR3 in DNA: TGCGCCAGCAGTGGGAATGAAAAACTGTTTTTT.